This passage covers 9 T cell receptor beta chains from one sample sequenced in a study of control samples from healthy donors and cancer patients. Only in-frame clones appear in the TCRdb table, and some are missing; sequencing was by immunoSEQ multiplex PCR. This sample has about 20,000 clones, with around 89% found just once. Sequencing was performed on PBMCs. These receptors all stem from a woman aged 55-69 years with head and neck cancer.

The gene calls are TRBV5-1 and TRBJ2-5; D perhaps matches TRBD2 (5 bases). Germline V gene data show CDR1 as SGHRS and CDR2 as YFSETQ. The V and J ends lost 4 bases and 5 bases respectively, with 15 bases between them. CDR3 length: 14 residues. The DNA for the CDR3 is TGCGCCAGCAGCACGGAGGCAGCTCGGGAGACCCAGTACTTC. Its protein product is CASSTEAARETQYF.

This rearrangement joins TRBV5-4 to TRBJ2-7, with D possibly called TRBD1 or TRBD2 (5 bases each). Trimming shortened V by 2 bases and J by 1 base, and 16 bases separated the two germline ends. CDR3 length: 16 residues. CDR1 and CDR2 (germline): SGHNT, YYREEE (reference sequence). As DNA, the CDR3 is TGTGCCAGCAGCTTAATAGCCGGGACGGGGTCCTACGAGCAGTACTTC. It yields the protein CASSLIAGTGSYEQYF.

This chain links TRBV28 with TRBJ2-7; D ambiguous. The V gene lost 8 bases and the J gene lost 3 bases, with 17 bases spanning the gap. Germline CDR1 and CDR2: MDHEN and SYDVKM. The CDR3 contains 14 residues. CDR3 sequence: CASAIGRTHYEQYF. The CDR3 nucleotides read TGTGCCAGCGCGATTGGCCGTACTCACTACGAGCAGTACTTC.

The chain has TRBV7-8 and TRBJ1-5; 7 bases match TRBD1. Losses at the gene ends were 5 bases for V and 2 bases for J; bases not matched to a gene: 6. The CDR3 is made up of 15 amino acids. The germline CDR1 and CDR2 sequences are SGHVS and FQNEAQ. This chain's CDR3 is CASSGGTVGNQPQHF. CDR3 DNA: TGTGCCAGCAGCGGAGGGACAGTTGGCAATCAGCCCCAGCATTTT.

The CDR3 region has the DNA TGCAGCGTCGACGGAAGGCCGAACACCGGGGAGCTGTTTTTT. Encoded protein: CSVDGRPNTGELFF. The V call is TRBV29-1, the J call TRBJ2-2; D unresolved. With 6 bases removed from V and 0 bases from J, the gap between germline ends came to 11 bases. CDR1 is SQVTM, CDR2 ANQGSEA, per germline. This CDR3 region has 14 residues.

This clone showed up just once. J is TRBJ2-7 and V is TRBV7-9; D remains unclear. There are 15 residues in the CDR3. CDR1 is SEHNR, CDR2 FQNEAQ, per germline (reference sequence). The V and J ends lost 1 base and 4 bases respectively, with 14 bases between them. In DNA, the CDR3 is TGTGCCAGCAGCTTAGGGGTTAGCCAGAGGTACGAGCAGTACTTC. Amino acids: CASSLGVSQRYEQYF.

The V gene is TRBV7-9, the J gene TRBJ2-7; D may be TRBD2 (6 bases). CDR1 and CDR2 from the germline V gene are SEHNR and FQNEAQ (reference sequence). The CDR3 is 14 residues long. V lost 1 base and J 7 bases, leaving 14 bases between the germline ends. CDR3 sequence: CASSLVGGSEEQYF. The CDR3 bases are TGTGCCAGCAGCTTAGTCGGGGGTTCGGAAGAGCAGTACTTC.

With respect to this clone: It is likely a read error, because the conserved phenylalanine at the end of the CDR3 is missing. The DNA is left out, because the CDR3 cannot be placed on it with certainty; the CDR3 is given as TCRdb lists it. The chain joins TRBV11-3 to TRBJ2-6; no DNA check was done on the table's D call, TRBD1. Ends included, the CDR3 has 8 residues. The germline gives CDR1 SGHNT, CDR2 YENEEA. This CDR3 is CASSTSDQ.

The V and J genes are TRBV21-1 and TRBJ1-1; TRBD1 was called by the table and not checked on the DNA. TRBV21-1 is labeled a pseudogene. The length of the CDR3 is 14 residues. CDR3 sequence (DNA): TGTGCCAGCAGCAAACTACAGGGGAACACTGAAGCTTTCTTT. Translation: CASSKLQGNTEAFF.